The 16 T cell receptor beta chains reported below all come from one sample, sequenced in a study of blood T cell repertoires in COVID-19 (dated by TCRdb to 2019 to 2021). The library was produced with the immunoSEQ multiplex PCR assay. TCRdb took over this immuneACCESS table, retaining in-frame rearrangements with V and J assigned. Such tables are incomplete; in checked studies, under half of the missing clones stem from an unresolved V gene, and the remainder is unexplained. This sample is represented by about 260,000 clones; around 87% of them were singletons. In total, the top ten clones hold over 2% of the sample. Material: peripheral blood. These receptors all come from a woman aged 45-65 years with acute or convalescent COVID-19.

The chain has TRBV10-1 and TRBJ1-2; D is perhaps TRBD1 (6 bases). CDR3 length equals 14 residues. V was clipped by 2 bases and J by 7 bases, with 14 bases between them. CDR1 and CDR2 from the germline V gene are WNHNN and SYGVQD (reference sequence). This chain's CDR3 is CASSERGRGSGYTF. The CDR3, as DNA: TGCGCCAGCAGTGAGAGGGGCAGGGGCTCTGGCTACACCTTC.

CDR3 DNA: TGTGCCAGCAGCCCAATTAGCGGGAGTGCCTACGAGCAGTACTTC. As protein: CASSPISGSAYEQYF. The rearrangement links TRBV6-2 or TRBV6-3 to TRBJ2-7, with TRBD2 identical over 9 bases. CDR1 MNHEY and CDR2 SVGEGT come from the germline V gene. CDR3 length: 15 residues. With 6 bases clipped from V and 2 bases from J, the junction kept 8 bases outside the gene matches.

The chain carries TRBV19 and TRBJ1-2, with D possibly being TRBD1 (6 bases). There are 13 residues in the CDR3. V lost 1 base to trimming and J lost 8 bases, with 11 bases between them. Germline values: CDR1 LNHDA, CDR2 SQIVND (reference sequence). The CDR3 sequence is CASSIAQGRGYTF. DNA of the CDR3: TGTGCCAGTAGTATAGCGCAGGGGCGAGGCTACACCTTC.

The chain couples TRBV4-1 to TRBJ1-2; TRBD1 agrees at 7 bases. CDR3 size: 16 residues. V was clipped by 0 bases and J by 8 bases; unmatched bases: 12. From germline, CDR1 is MGHRA and CDR2 YSYEKL. The CDR3 is CASSQDLGGAYPGYTF. CDR3 DNA: TGCGCCAGCAGCCAAGATTTAGGGGGCGCTTATCCGGGCTACACCTTC.

The J gene is TRBJ1-4, the V gene TRBV4-1, with 7 nucleotides matching TRBD1. V lost 2 bases to trimming and J lost 8 bases; unmatched junction nucleotides: 8. Germline CDR1 and CDR2: MGHRA and YSYEKL. The CDR3 contains 15 residues. This CDR3 is CASSQQQGPGEKLFF. In DNA form, the CDR3 reads TGCGCCAGCAGCCAACAACAGGGGCCGGGAGAAAAACTGTTTTTT.

V usage is TRBV5-6 and J usage is TRBJ1-2; D possibly corresponds to TRBD1 (6 bases). The V gene lost 4 bases and the J gene lost 4 bases, with 17 bases spanning the gap. CDR1 SGHDT and CDR2 YYEEEE come from the germline V gene. The length of the CDR3 is 15 residues. This CDR3 is CASSQRQANFYGYTF. In DNA form, the CDR3 reads TGTGCCAGCAGCCAGCGACAGGCGAATTTCTATGGCTACACCTTC.

The chain carries TRBV7-9 and TRBJ1-2; D gene uncertain. V was pared by 5 bases and J by 6 bases, with 10 bases between. In germline, CDR1 is SEHNR, CDR2 FQNEAQ (reference sequence). This CDR3 contains 12 residues. This CDR3 reads CASSPTGDGYTF. Written as DNA, the CDR3 is TGTGCCAGCAGCCCAACCGGGGATGGCTACACCTTC. The full variable domain, with the rest looked up from reference TRBV7-9 and TRBJ1-2, is DTGVSQNPRHKITKRGQNVTFRCDPISEHNRLYWYRQTLGQGPEFLTYFQNEAQLEKSRLLSDRFSAERPKGSFSTLEIQRTEQGDSAMYLCASSPTGDGYTFGSGTRLTVV.

This clone was observed a single time. The V gene is TRBV13, the J gene TRBJ2-2; D gene ambiguous. The germline CDR1 and CDR2 sequences are PRHDT and FYEKMQ (reference sequence). The CDR3 consists of 15 residues. V gave up 2 bases and J gave up 5 bases, with 12 bases separating them. CDR3: CASSLSHGETGELFF. The CDR3 DNA reads TGTGCCAGCAGCTTATCGCACGGAGAGACCGGGGAGCTGTTTTTT.

The chain recombines TRBV6-2 or TRBV6-3 with TRBJ2-1, with 13 bases fitting TRBD2. Germline V gene data show CDR1 as MNHEY and CDR2 as SVGEGT. The CDR3 is made up of 13 amino acids. Unmatched junction bases numbered 3, after V lost 4 bases and J lost 12 bases. CDR3 DNA sequence: TGTGCCAGCAGTTTACTAGCGGGAGGGCCGCAGTTCTTC. Its translation is CASSLLAGGPQFF.

The gene calls are TRBV11-2 and TRBJ2-2, with TRBD1 matching 8 bases. V shed 4 bases and J 7 bases; nucleotides not matched to a gene: 2. CDR3 length: 13 residues. Germline lookup yields CDR1 SGHAT and CDR2 FQNNGV. The CDR3 protein is CASSSDRGGELFF. CDR3 DNA sequence: TGTGCCAGCAGCTCAGACAGGGGCGGGGAGCTGTTTTTT.

The V call is TRBV25-1, the J call TRBJ2-5; TRBD1 agrees at 7 bases. The junction had 10 bases not matched to a gene; V was cut back by 7 bases and J by 5 bases. Germline CDR1 MGHDK, CDR2 SYGVNS. This CDR3 has 14 amino acids. The CDR3 is CASTRTGSWETQYF. The CDR3 region has the DNA TGTGCCAGCACCAGGACAGGCTCGTGGGAGACCCAGTACTTC.

The chain links TRBV19 to TRBJ2-1; 9 bases are shared with TRBD2. CDR1 is LNHDA and CDR2 is SQIVND in the germline V gene (reference sequence). Trimming cost V 6 bases and J 6 bases; bases outside gene matches: 18. There are 18 residues in the CDR3. CDR3 residues: CASRGYFAGGPSPNEQFF. The CDR3 DNA follows: TGTGCCAGTAGAGGTTACTTCGCGGGAGGGCCGTCCCCCAATGAGCAGTTCTTC.

This chain joins TRBV5-1 and TRBJ2-7, with a tentative D call TRBD1 (7 bases). The CDR3 totals 15 residues. Germline V gene data show CDR1 as SGHRS and CDR2 as YFSETQ. The V gene lost 4 bases and the J gene lost 5 bases, with 19 bases spanning the gap. CDR3 sequence reads: CASSPQGGSWNEQYF. CDR3 sequence (DNA): TGCGCCAGCAGCCCCCAGGGGGGAAGCTGGAACGAGCAGTACTTC.

This clone was found a few times. V and J are TRBV19 and TRBJ1-3, with TRBD1 identical over 10 bases. J gave up 3 bases and V 6 bases, and 2 bases lay outside the gene matches. The germline V gene encodes CDR1 LNHDA and CDR2 SQIVND (reference sequence). The CDR3 runs 14 residues. CDR3 coding DNA: TGTGCCAGTAGGACAGGGGGCTATGGAAACACCATATATTTT. Translation gives CASRTGGYGNTIYF.

The V call is TRBV7-3, the J call TRBJ2-5; 9 nucleotides align to TRBD1. Germline values: CDR1 SGHTA, CDR2 FQGTGA. V shed 5 bases, J shed 2 bases, and the junction held 9 bases outside the gene matches. This CDR3 has 16 residues. As DNA, the CDR3 is TGTGCCAGCAGCAAACAGGGGGCCATCCGACAAGAGACCCAGTACTTC. The encoded protein is CASSKQGAIRQETQYF.

The chain joins TRBV5-1 to TRBJ2-3, with 12 bases fitting TRBD2. Germline assignment: CDR1 SGHRS and CDR2 YFSETQ. The V segment lost 1 base and the J segment 0 bases; nucleotides outside the gene matches: 9. The CDR3 has 19 amino acids. CDR3 region: CASSLLLAGGSVSTDTQYF. In DNA form, the CDR3 reads TGCGCCAGCAGCTTGCTACTAGCGGGAGGCTCCGTGAGCACAGATACGCAGTATTTT.